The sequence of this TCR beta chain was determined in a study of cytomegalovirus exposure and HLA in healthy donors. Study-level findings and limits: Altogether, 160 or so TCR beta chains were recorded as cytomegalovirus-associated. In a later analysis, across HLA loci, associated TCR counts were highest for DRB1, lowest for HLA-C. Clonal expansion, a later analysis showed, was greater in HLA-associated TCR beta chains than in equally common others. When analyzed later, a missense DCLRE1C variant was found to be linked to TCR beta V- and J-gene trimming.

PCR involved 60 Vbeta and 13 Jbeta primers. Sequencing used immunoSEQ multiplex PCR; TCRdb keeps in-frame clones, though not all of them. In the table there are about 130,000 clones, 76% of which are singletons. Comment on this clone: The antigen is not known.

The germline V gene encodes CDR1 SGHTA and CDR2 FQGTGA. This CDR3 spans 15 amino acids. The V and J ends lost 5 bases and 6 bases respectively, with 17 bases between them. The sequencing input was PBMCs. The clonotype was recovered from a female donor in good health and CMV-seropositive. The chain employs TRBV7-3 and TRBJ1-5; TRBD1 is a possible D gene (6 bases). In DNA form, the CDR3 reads TGTGCCAGCAGCATCCGCAGGGGCGCGGGTCAGCCCCAGCATTTT. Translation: CASSIRRGAGQPQHF.